These T cell receptor beta chains were read from a single sample in a study of cytomegalovirus exposure and HLA in healthy donors. The assay was immunoSEQ multiplex PCR, and TCRdb's table has in-frame clones only and misses some. The sample shows about 100,000 clones, around 76% of them seen only once. The material sequenced was PBMCs. The receptors stem from a man aged 25 to 40 in good health and CMV-seropositive. CDR3s include the opening cysteine and the closing phenylalanine or tryptophan. A D gene is named only where the DNA matches it firmly. Clone size, where shown, is once, few, many, or a class for clones that have expanded.

V gene	J gene	clone size	D gene	CDR3 protein	CDR3 DNA
TRBV2	TRBJ2-7	.	TRBD2	CASSEALGRLALEQYF	TGTGCCAGCAGTGAAGCGCTTGGGAGACTAGCTCTCGAGCAGTACTTC
TRBV2	TRBJ2-1	.	TRBD2	CASRREKLAGVNEQFF	TGTGCCAGCAGGAGGGAGAAACTAGCGGGGGTTAATGAGCAGTTCTTC
TRBV11-3	TRBJ2-7	.	.	CASSLDLGGREQYF	TGTGCCAGCAGCTTAGATCTCGGTGGCAGGGAGCAGTACTTC
TRBV6-5	TRBJ1-1	once	.	CASSFAGRGNTEAFF	TGTGCCAGCAGTTTTGCAGGGAGGGGGAACACTGAAGCTTTCTTT
TRBV5-1	TRBJ1-1	few	.	CASSLYQGSITAFF	TGCGCCAGCAGCTTGTATCAGGGTTCAATAACAGCTTTCTTT
TRBV5-4	TRBJ2-3	.	.	CASSLGLGRDTQYF	TGTGCCAGCAGCTTGGGGCTAGGTAGAGATACGCAGTATTTT
TRBV30	TRBJ2-6	once	TRBD2	CAGGVSGANGLTF	TGTGCTGGGGGGGTTTCTGGGGCCAACGGCCTGACTTTC
TRBV7-9	TRBJ2-3	.	TRBD1	CSSSSTGPDTQYF	TGTTCCAGCAGCTCGACAGGGCCAGATACGCAGTATTTT
TRBV7-2	TRBJ1-2	few	.	CASSLYSYGYTF	TGTGCCAGCAGCTTATATAGCTATGGCTACACCTTC
TRBV5-1	TRBJ1-1	.	.	CASSPRGEGTEAFF	TGCGCCAGCAGCCCCAGGGGTGAAGGGACTGAAGCTTTCTTT
TRBV6-4	TRBJ2-3	.	TRBD2	CASSDQRGRGTDTQYF	TGTGCCAGCAGTGACCAGCGAGGGAGGGGCACAGATACGCAGTATTTT
TRBV7-6	TRBJ2-7	.	TRBD2	CASSYREGSYEQYF	TGTGCCAGCAGTTATAGGGAGGGGTCCTACGAGCAGTACTTC
TRBV30	TRBJ2-7	.	.	CAWSPRKDSSYEQYF	TGTGCCTGGAGTCCCAGAAAGGACAGCTCCTACGAGCAGTACTTC
TRBV6-1	TRBJ2-5	.	.	CASSEFSLFQETQYF	TGTGCCAGCAGTGAATTTTCCCTTTTTCAAGAGACCCAGTACTTC
TRBV10-1	TRBJ2-5	.	.	CASSDGDEETQYF	TGCGCCAGCAGTGACGGGGATGAGGAGACCCAGTACTTC
TRBV6-1	TRBJ1-2	once	TRBD1	CASSFRTGPDYGYTF	TGTGCCAGCAGTTTCCGGACAGGCCCCGATTATGGCTACACCTTC
TRBV6-1	TRBJ2-7	.	.	CASSGREPSYEQYF	TGTGCCAGCAGTGGTCGGGAACCTTCCTACGAGCAGTACTTC
TRBV5-8	TRBJ1-5	once	.	CASSDLGGSNQPQHF	TGTGCCAGCAGCGACCTTGGAGGGAGCAATCAGCCCCAGCATTTT
TRBV5-4	TRBJ2-5	.	TRBD2	CASSRSLAGGRKETQYF	TGTGCCAGCAGCCGGTCTCTAGCGGGGGGGAGGAAAGAGACCCAGTACTTC
TRBV21-1	TRBJ2-1	.	.	CASSKGSGKYNEQFF	TGTGCCAGCAGCAAAGGGTCAGGAAAATACAATGAGCAGTTCTTC
TRBV5-1	TRBJ2-7	few	.	CASSPQAGRSSFEQYF	TGCGCCAGCAGCCCGCAGGCGGGACGCAGTTCGTTCGAGCAGTACTTC
TRBV15	TRBJ2-3	.	.	CATSRVPGSGFTDTQYF	TGTGCCACCAGCAGAGTACCAGGGAGCGGGTTCACAGATACGCAGTATTTT
TRBV2	TRBJ2-2	.	TRBD2	CASDKLAGGTTNTGELFF	TGTGCCAGCGACAAACTAGCGGGGGGGACCACGAACACCGGGGAGCTGTTTTTT
TRBV5-1	TRBJ2-1	.	TRBD2	CASSSRPGGGYDYNEQFF	TGCGCCAGCAGCTCGCGCCCTGGCGGGGGTTACGACTACAATGAGCAGTTCTTC
TRBV7-8	TRBJ2-7	.	TRBD1	CASSLGQGATYEQYF	TGTGCCAGCAGCTTGGGACAGGGGGCCACCTACGAGCAGTACTTC
TRBV6-1	TRBJ2-3	once	TRBD2	CASSERASGGISTDTQYF	TGTGCCAGCAGTGAACGGGCTAGCGGGGGGATAAGCACAGATACGCAGTATTTT
TRBV6-5	TRBJ2-7	.	TRBD2	CASSYSRASGSYEQYF	TGTGCCAGCAGTTACTCGAGGGCTAGCGGATCCTACGAGCAGTACTTC
TRBV7-9	TRBJ2-1	few	.	CASSGAGLLPYNEQFF	TGTGCCAGCAGTGGGGCGGGGCTACTACCCTACAATGAGCAGTTCTTC
TRBV10-3	TRBJ2-7	.	TRBD1	CAIGRDSEAYEQYF	TGTGCCATCGGCCGGGACAGCGAAGCCTACGAGCAGTACTTC
TRBV21-1	TRBJ1-2	.	.	CASSKEIESYGYTF	TGTGCCAGCAGCAAAGAGATAGAAAGCTATGGCTACACCTTC
TRBV19	TRBJ2-5	.	TRBD2	CASSIELLARETQYF	TGTGCCAGTAGTATAGAGCTACTAGCGCGAGAGACCCAGTACTTC
TRBV6-4	TRBJ1-2	.	.	CASSDQGAVPYGYTF	TGTGCCAGCAGTGACCAAGGGGCGGTCCCATATGGCTACACCTTC
TRBV20-1	TRBJ1-2	.	.	CSARDDNQRVF	TGCAGTGCTAGAGATGACAACCAGAGGGTCTTC
TRBV6-1	TRBJ1-1	.	TRBD1	CASSPQTGPGTEAFF	TGTGCCAGCAGTCCCCAGACAGGGCCGGGCACTGAAGCTTTCTTT
TRBV9	TRBJ2-1	few	TRBD2	CASSVERGTKAFF	TGTGCCAGCAGCGTAGAGCGGGGGACAAAGGCGTTCTTC
TRBV2	TRBJ1-4	.	TRBD1	CASSRTGDVDEKLFF	TGTGCCAGCAGTAGAACAGGGGATGTGGATGAAAAACTGTTTTTT
TRBV7-3	TRBJ2-1	few	TRBD2	CASSASGGRYNEQFF	TGTGCCAGCAGCGCTAGCGGGGGGCGTTACAATGAGCAGTTCTTC
TRBV5-6	TRBJ2-1	once	.	CASSLGYTRSYNEQFF	TGTGCCAGCAGCTTGGGTTACACCCGCTCCTACAATGAGCAGTTCTTC
TRBV5-1	TRBJ2-1	.	.	CASSLIEAGSYNEQFF	TGCGCCAGCAGCTTGATCGAGGCCGGGTCCTACAATGAGCAGTTCTTC
TRBV5-6	TRBJ2-1	few	TRBD1	CASSLDGTGYNEQFF	TGTGCCAGCAGCTTGGACGGGACAGGGTACAATGAGCAGTTCTTC